The 3 T cell receptor beta chains listed next were all sequenced from one sample in a study of CD8 T cells in Susac syndrome. The RNA input was roughly 0.45 to 1 ug, and it was reverse transcribed with random hexamers. TCRdb used MiXCR to reprocess the immunoSEQ multiplex PCR reads, holding one entry per CDR3 protein. The repertoire consists of about 180,000 distinct CDR3 sequences, with 94% occurring once and the leading ten covering 0.095% to 0.13%. Sequencing was carried out using CD4+ T cells from PBMCs. The receptor set was obtained from a human donor with Susac syndrome.

The gene calls are TRBV4-1 and TRBJ2-5, with no clear D. This CDR3 is built from 13 residues. The V end was cut by 0 bases, the J end by 6 bases, with 8 bases between. The germline CDR1 and CDR2 sequences are MGHRA and YSYEKL. The CDR3 is CASSQEPPQTQYF. In DNA, the CDR3 is TGCGCCAGCAGCCAAGAACCACCTCAGACCCAGTACTTC.

The chain combines TRBV24-1 with TRBJ1-1; 10 bases are shared with TRBD1. Germline V gene sequence: CDR1 KGHDR, CDR2 SFDVKD. V shed 12 bases, J shed 4 bases, and the junction held 10 bases outside the gene matches. This CDR3 contains 14 residues. The CDR3 nucleotides are TGTGCCCCTTGCCGGGACAGGGGTGGCACTGAAGCTTTCTTT. Protein: CAPCRDRGGTEAFF.

This clonotype occurred a few times. The V gene is TRBV2, the J gene TRBJ1-6, with D tentatively TRBD1 (6 bases). Germline lookup yields CDR1 SNHLY and CDR2 FYNNEI. V shed 6 bases and J shed 8 bases, with 8 bases lying between them. The CDR3 runs 12 residues. DNA of the CDR3: TGTGCCAGCAGGGACAGCCATTCACCCCTCCACTTT. Its translation is CASRDSHSPLHF. The complete variable domain, with remaining parts taken from reference TRBV2 and TRBJ1-6, reads EPEVTQTPSHQVTQMGQEVILRCVPISNHLYFYWYRQILGQKVEFLVSFYNNEISEKSEIFDDQFSVERPDGSNFTLKIRSTKLEDSAMYFCASRDSHSPLHFGNGTRLTVT.